This T cell receptor (beta chain) was identified in a study of cytomegalovirus exposure and HLA in healthy donors. Study findings and constraints: A later analysis found common viral pathogens apparently linked to several of the most significant clusters. As confirmed in vitro, a few CMV-associated chains were specific for CMV antigens. A later analysis linked some 17,000 TCR beta sequences to HLA alleles at 0.05 false discovery rate. Later work showed greater clonal expansion in HLA-associated TCR beta chains than in equally common others.

PCR primers comprised 60 Vbeta and 13 Jbeta primers. Sequencing used immunoSEQ multiplex PCR; TCRdb keeps in-frame clones, though not all of them. The sample holds some 150,000 clones; approximately 60% are singletons and the top ten take under 7.5%. The V and J ends lost 4 bases and 5 bases respectively, with 17 bases between them. Per the germline V gene, CDR1 is MDHEN and CDR2 is SYDVKM. The CDR3 contains 15 residues. Concerning this clone itself: No antigen is known for it.

Material: PBMCs. This sequence was found in a woman aged 60-75 years in good health and CMV-seropositive. This chain uses TRBV28 with TRBJ1-1; D unresolved. CDR3 protein: CASSSPGAGGTEAFF. CDR3 bases: TGTGCCAGCAGTTCCCCGGGAGCCGGCGGAACTGAAGCTTTCTTT. Filled out from reference TRBV28 and TRBJ1-1, the complete variable domain reads DVKVTQSSRYLVKRTGEKVFLECVQDMDHENMFWYRQDPGLGLRLIYFSYDVKMKEKGDIPEGYSVSREKKERFSLILESASTNQTSMYLCASSSPGAGGTEAFFGQGTRLTVV.